Listed here are 11 T cell receptor beta chains from one sample, sequenced in a study of control samples from healthy donors and cancer patients. Sequenced by immunoSEQ multiplex PCR; TCRdb stores in-frame clones only, minus some. The sample shows about 200,000 clones, roughly nine tenths of them seen only once. Material for sequencing was blood. Receptor source: a man aged 25 to 40 in good health.

This chain uses TRBV6-5 with TRBJ1-4; no clear D. The CDR3 is made up of 15 amino acids. Deletions cut 0 bases from V and 6 bases from J, with 11 bases between. CDR1 MNHEY and CDR2 SVGAGI come from the germline V gene. For the CDR3, the DNA is TGTGCCAGCAGTTACTCGATCGGGGATTATGAAAAACTGTTTTTT. Its translation is CASSYSIGDYEKLFF.

The chain combines TRBV7-8 with TRBJ2-7; D is unresolved. V gave up 5 bases and J gave up 5 bases, with 10 bases separating them. The CDR3 totals 12 residues. Germline V CDR1 and CDR2: SGHVS, FQNEAQ. The CDR3 spells CASSLETHEQYF. DNA for the CDR3: TGTGCCAGCAGCCTAGAAACCCACGAGCAGTACTTC.

The V gene is TRBV5-1, the J gene TRBJ2-7; no firm D call. The CDR3 runs 13 residues. The germline V gene encodes CDR1 SGHRS and CDR2 YFSETQ. Trimming stripped 4 bases from V and 4 bases from J, with 12 bases between. CDR3 protein: CASSPVRSYEQYF. In DNA, the CDR3 is TGCGCCAGCAGCCCCGTCAGATCATACGAGCAGTACTTC. Based on the CDR3 plus reference TRBV5-1 and TRBJ2-7, the full variable domain is KAGVTQTPRYLIKTRGQQVTLSCSPISGHRSVSWYQQTPGQGLQFLFEYFSETQRNKGNFPGRFSGRQFSNSRSEMNVSTLELGDSALYLCASSPVRSYEQYFGPGTRLTVT.

V and J are TRBV19 and TRBJ1-4; D uncertain. Germline V gene lookup returns CDR1 LNHDA and CDR2 SQIVND (reference sequence). Trimming removed 3 bases from V and 4 bases from J, with 6 bases in between. This CDR3 spans 13 amino acids. The chain's CDR3 is CASSIWNNEKLFF. CDR3 DNA sequence: TGTGCCAGTAGTATCTGGAATAATGAAAAACTGTTTTTT.

The chain carries TRBV5-1 and TRBJ1-4; TRBD1 might be the D (5 bases). This CDR3 has 15 amino acids. Between the trimmed V and J ends, which lost 4 bases and 8 bases, there was a span of 18 bases. The germline V gene has CDR1 SGHRS and CDR2 YFSETQ. CDR3 protein: CASSQGTALDEKLFF. CDR3 nucleotides: TGCGCCAGCAGCCAAGGGACGGCCTTGGACGAAAAACTGTTTTTT. The full variable domain, with the rest looked up from reference TRBV5-1 and TRBJ1-4, is KAGVTQTPRYLIKTRGQQVTLSCSPISGHRSVSWYQQTPGQGLQFLFEYFSETQRNKGNFPGRFSGRQFSNSRSEMNVSTLELGDSALYLCASSQGTALDEKLFFGSGTQLSVL.

The chain carries TRBV5-1 and TRBJ1-6; D gene uncertain. CDR3 length equals 14 residues. In germline, CDR1 is SGHRS, CDR2 YFSETQ. The germline V and J ends were trimmed by 0 bases and 5 bases, with 6 bases remaining between them. CDR3 in DNA: TGCGCCAGCAGCTTGGCCGGTAATAATTCACCCCTCCACTTT. Its protein product is CASSLAGNNSPLHF.

The chain couples TRBV7-9 to TRBJ1-1; D uncertain. The length of the CDR3 is 13 residues. Looked up from germline, CDR1 is SEHNR and CDR2 is FQNEAQ (reference sequence). V dropped 4 bases and J dropped 4 bases, with 10 bases sitting between them. For the CDR3, the DNA is TGTGCCAGCAGCTACAAAGGGAGCACTGAAGCTTTCTTT. It codes for CASSYKGSTEAFF.

The chain recombines TRBV3-1 (or the pseudogene TRBV3-2) with TRBJ2-7; no clear D. The CDR3 contains 12 residues. In germline, CDR1 is LGHDT, CDR2 YNNKEL (reference sequence). The V gene lost 2 bases and the J gene lost 0 bases, with 2 bases spanning the gap. The CDR3 DNA reads as TGTGCCAGCAGCCAAAGCTCCTACGAGCAGTACTTC. Encoded protein: CASSQSSYEQYF.

Here the CDR3 DNA reads TGTGCCAGCAGCCTCGGTGTAGGTTTTGGCTACACCTTC. Its translation: CASSLGVGFGYTF. The genes are TRBV7-2 and TRBJ1-2, with D unresolved. Trimming took off 5 bases at V and 7 bases at J, with 14 bases between the two ends. CDR3 length equals 13 residues. The germline V gene has CDR1 SGHTA and CDR2 FQGNSA.

V gene TRBV19 combines with J gene TRBJ1-5, with D tentatively TRBD1 (5 bases). V was pared by 9 bases and J by 0 bases, with 15 bases between. This CDR3 contains 15 residues. Germline V gene sequence: CDR1 LNHDA, CDR2 SQIVND (reference sequence). In nucleotides, the CDR3 is TGTGCCAGCACTATTACAGGAGATAGCAATCAGCCCCAGCATTTT. Its translation: CASTITGDSNQPQHF.

V gene TRBV5-4 combines with J gene TRBJ2-7; TRBD2 is a possible D gene (6 bases). The CDR3 covers 12 residues. CDR1 and CDR2 (germline): SGHNT, YYREEE (reference sequence). V was pared by 3 bases and J by 7 bases, with 11 bases between. Written as DNA, the CDR3 is TGTGCCAGCAGCTGGGGGACTGCTGAGCAGTACTTC. Translated: CASSWGTAEQYF. Full variable domain (remainder filled in from reference TRBV5-4 and TRBJ2-7): ETGVTQSPTHLIKTRGQQVTLRCSSQSGHNTVSWYQQALGQGPQFIFQYYREEENGRGNFPPRFSGLQFPNYSSELNVNALELDDSALYLCASSWGTAEQYFGPGTRLTVT.